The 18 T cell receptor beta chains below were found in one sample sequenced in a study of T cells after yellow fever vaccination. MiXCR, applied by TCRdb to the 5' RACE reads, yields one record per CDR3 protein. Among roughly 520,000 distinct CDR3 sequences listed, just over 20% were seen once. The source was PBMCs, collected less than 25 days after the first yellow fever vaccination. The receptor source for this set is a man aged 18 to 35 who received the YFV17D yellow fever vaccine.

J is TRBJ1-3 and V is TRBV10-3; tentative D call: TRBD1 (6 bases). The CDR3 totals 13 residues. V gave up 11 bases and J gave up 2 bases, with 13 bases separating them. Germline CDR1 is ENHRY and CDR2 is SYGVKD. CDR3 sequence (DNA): TGTGCCTCCGCGGGGGCTACTGGAAACACCATATATTTT. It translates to CASAGATGNTIYF.

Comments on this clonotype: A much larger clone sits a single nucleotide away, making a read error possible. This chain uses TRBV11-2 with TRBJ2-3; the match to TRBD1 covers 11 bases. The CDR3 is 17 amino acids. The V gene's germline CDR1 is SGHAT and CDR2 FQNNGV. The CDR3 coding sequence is TGTGCCAACAGCTTAGGGGGTGGACAGGGGGCCACAGATACGCAGTATTTT. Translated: CANSLGGGQGATDTQYF.

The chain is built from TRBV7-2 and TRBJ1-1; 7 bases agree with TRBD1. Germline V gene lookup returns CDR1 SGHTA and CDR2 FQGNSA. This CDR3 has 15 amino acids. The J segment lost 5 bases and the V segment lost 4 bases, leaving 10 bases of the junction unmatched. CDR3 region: CASSWAGQGVTEAFF. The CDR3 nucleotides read TGTGCCAGCAGCTGGGCGGGGCAGGGGGTAACTGAAGCTTTCTTT.

CDR3 loop: CASSPRGGVLTGELFF. The CDR3 DNA follows: TGTGCCAGCAGTCCGCGAGGGGGGGTCTTGACCGGGGAGCTGTTTTTT. The chain combines TRBV7-3 with TRBJ2-2; D is possibly TRBD2 (7 bases). V was pared by 6 bases and J by 5 bases, with 19 bases between. The CDR3 extends over 16 amino acids. CDR1 is SGHTA, CDR2 FQGTGA, per germline.

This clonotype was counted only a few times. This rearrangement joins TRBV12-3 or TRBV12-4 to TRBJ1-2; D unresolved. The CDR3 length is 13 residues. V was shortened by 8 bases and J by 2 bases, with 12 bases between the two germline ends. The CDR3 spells CASGAQGNYGYTF. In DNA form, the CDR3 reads TGTGCCAGCGGCGCGCAAGGGAACTATGGCTACACCTTC.

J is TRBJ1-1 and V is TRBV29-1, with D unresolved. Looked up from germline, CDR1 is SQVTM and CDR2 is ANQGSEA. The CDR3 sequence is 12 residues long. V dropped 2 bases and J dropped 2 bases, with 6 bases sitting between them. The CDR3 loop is CSVESDNTEAFF. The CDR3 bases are TGCAGCGTTGAATCTGATAACACTGAAGCTTTCTTT.

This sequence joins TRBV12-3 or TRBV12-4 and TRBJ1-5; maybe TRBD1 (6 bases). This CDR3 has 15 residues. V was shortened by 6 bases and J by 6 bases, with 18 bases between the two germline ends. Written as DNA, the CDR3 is TGTGCCAGCAGCCCCAGAGGGGTAGGGGGTCAGCCCCAGCATTTT. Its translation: CASSPRGVGGQPQHF.

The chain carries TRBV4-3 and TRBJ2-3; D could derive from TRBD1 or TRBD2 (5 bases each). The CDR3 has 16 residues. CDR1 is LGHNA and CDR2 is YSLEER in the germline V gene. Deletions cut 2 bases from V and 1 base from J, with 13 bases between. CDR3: CASSQNGQGGTDTQYF. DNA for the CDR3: TGCGCCAGCAGCCAAAATGGGCAGGGAGGCACAGATACGCAGTATTTT.

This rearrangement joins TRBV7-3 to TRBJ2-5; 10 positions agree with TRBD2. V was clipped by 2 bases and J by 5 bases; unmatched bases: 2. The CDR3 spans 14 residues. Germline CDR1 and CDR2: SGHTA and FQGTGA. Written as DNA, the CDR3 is TGTGCCAGCAGCTTACAAGCGGGGGGGGAGACCCAGTACTTC. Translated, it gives CASSLQAGGETQYF.

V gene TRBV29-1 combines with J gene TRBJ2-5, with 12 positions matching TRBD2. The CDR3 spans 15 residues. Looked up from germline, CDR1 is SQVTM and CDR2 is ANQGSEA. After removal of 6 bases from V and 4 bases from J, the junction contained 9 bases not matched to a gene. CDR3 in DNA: TGCAGCGTGTCCGGGACTAGCGGGTCTGGAGAGACCCAGTACTTC. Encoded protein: CSVSGTSGSGETQYF.

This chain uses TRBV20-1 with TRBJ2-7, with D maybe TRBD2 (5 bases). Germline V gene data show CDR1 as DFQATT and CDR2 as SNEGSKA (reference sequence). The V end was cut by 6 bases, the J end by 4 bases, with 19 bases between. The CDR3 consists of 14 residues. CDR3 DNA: TGCAGTGCGGATTCAACTAGGGAGTCGTACGAGCAGTACGTC. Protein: CSADSTRESYEQYV.

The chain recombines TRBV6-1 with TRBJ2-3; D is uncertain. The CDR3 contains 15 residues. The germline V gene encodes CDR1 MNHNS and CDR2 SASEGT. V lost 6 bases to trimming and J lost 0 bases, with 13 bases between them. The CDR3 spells CASSSQTVSTDTQYF. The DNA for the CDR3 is TGTGCCAGCAGCTCCCAGACGGTGAGCACAGATACGCAGTATTTT.

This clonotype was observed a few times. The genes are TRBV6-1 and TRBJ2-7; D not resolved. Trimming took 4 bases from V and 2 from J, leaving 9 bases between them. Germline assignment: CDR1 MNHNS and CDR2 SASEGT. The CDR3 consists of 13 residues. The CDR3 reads CASSGTSTYEQYF. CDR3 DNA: TGTGCCAGCAGTGGGACGTCTACCTACGAGCAGTACTTC.

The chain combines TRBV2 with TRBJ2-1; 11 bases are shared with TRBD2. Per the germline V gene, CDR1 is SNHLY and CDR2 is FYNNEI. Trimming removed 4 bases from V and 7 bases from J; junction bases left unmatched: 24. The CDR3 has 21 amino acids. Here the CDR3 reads CASSVSGSSGGPPNDRNEQFF. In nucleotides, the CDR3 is TGTGCCAGCAGTGTCTCCGGATCTAGCGGGGGGCCCCCCAACGATCGAAATGAGCAGTTCTTC.

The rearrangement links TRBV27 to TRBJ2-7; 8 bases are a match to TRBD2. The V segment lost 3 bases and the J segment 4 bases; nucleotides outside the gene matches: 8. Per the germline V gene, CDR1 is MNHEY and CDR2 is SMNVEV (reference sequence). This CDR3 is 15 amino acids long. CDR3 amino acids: CASSFLAGGEYEQYF. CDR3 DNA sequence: TGTGCCAGCAGTTTCCTCGCGGGGGGTGAGTACGAGCAGTACTTC.

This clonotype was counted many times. CDR3 sequence reads: CASSLEGTGYEQYF. As DNA, the CDR3 is TGCGCCAGCAGCTTGGAAGGAACTGGCTACGAGCAGTACTTC. This chain connects TRBV5-1 to TRBJ2-7, with unresolved D. There are 14 residues in the CDR3. V was trimmed by 0 bases and J by 3 bases, leaving 10 bases between them. Germline V gene data show CDR1 as SGHRS and CDR2 as YFSETQ.

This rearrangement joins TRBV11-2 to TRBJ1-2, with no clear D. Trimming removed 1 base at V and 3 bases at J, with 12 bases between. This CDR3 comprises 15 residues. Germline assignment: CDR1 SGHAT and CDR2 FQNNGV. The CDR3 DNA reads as TGTGCCAGCAGCTTAGGAGGCAGCCCCGACTATGGCTACACCTTC. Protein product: CASSLGGSPDYGYTF.

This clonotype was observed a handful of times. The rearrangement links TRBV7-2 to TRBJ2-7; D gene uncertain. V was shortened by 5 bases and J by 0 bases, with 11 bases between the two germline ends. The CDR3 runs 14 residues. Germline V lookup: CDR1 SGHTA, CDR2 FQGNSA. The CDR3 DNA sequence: TGTGCCAGCAGCGCTACCAAGGGCTCCTACGAGCAGTACGTC. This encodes CASSATKGSYEQYV.